This TCR beta chain comes out of a study of spatial heterogeneity in lung cancer. The overall study: Detection consistently yielded more beta chains than alpha chains. Study observations and caveats: Ubiquitous expanded tumor TCRs surfaced in blood more at resection than they did at follow-up.

There are a few counts of this clonotype. The antigen is unknown. With 5 bases removed from V and 4 bases from J, the gap between germline ends came to 14 bases. Germline V gene data show CDR1 as SEHNR and CDR2 as FQNEAQ (reference sequence). The CDR3 is made up of 14 amino acids. A single record per CDR3 protein comes from TCRdb applying MiXCR to the 5' RACE reads. This sample has around 41,000 distinct CDR3 sequences, with 6.5% to 8.5% found just once. The sample's time point: sample taken at primary tumor resection. The sequenced material consisted of unsorted whole RNA from tumor, nontumor lung or frozen PBMC. The donor group consisted of around 66 patients who had untreated, early-stage non-small cell lung cancer.

The genes are TRBV7-9 and TRBJ1-1; tentative D call: TRBD1 (6 bases). This receptor was identified in a female donor with early-stage non-small cell lung cancer. The material sequenced was PBMCs, taken at surgery. The CDR3 DNA reads TGTGCCAGCAGCCCGCCGGGGGCAGGCACTGAAGCTTTCTTT. It yields the protein CASSPPGAGTEAFF.